A single sample is the source of the 3 T cell receptor beta chains below, sequenced in a study of cytomegalovirus exposure and HLA in healthy donors. 13 Jbeta primers and 60 Vbeta primers were used for the PCR. This table comes from immunoSEQ multiplex PCR, and its TCRdb copy is limited to in-frame clones, with some not included. The table includes about 120,000 clones, around three quarters detected once. The sequencing sample was made of PBMCs. The receptors were sampled from a man aged 18 to 30 in good health and CMV-seronegative.

V usage is TRBV30 and J usage is TRBJ1-2; D is unclear. Germline V lookup: CDR1 GTSNPN, CDR2 SVGIG (reference sequence). The CDR3 is 15 amino acids. Trimming shortened V by 2 bases and J by 3 bases, and 16 bases separated the two germline ends. The CDR3 nucleotides are TGTGCCTGGAGTACAAAGGGAAGGGAGGACTATGGCTACACCTTC. Translating it yields CAWSTKGREDYGYTF.

The chain is built from TRBV7-8 and TRBJ2-7; 8 bases map to TRBD2. CDR3 length: 17 amino acids. CDR1 is SGHVS, CDR2 FQNEAQ, per germline. V lost 1 base, J lost 4 bases, and 12 bases stayed unmatched. The CDR3 DNA follows: TGTGCCAGCAGCTTAGTCTGTATTGGGCGGGAGGAGTACGAGCAGTACTTC. Translated, it gives CASSLVCIGREEYEQYF.

The genes are TRBV5-1 and TRBJ1-1, with a possible D match to TRBD1 (6 bases). There are 15 residues in the CDR3. Per the germline V gene, CDR1 is SGHRS and CDR2 is YFSETQ. V lost 4 bases and J 11 bases, leaving 24 bases between the germline ends. This chain's CDR3 is CASSPMRAQQGPAFF. The CDR3 region has the DNA TGCGCCAGCAGCCCAATGAGGGCACAACAGGGACCGGCTTTCTTT.